The rows below give T cell receptor beta chains drawn from one sample of a study of T cell changes during pregnancy in multiple sclerosis. Produced via immunoSEQ multiplex PCR; TCRdb's table is partial and in-frame only. The table shows some 68,000 clones, with roughly 94% occurring only once. Sample: peripheral blood, taken in the second trimester of pregnancy. These receptor sequences come from a female donor in good health, enrolled as a control in a pregnancy study. Each CDR3 is given with its conserved first and last residue. D genes are given only for firm matches. Clone size appears in some rows only: once, few, many, or a class for an expanded clone.

TRBV18	TRBJ1-1	TRBD1	.	CASSPGQGSTEAFF	TGTGCCAGCTCACCGGGACAGGGGTCCACTGAAGCTTTCTTT
TRBV19	TRBJ2-4	TRBD1	.	CASPQRQGNDF	TGTGCCAGTCCCCAACGACAGGGTAACGACTTC
TRBV11-3	TRBJ2-7	TRBD1	.	CASSNGQGRDEQYF	TGTGCCAGCAGCAACGGACAGGGTAGGGACGAGCAGTACTTC
TRBV4-3	TRBJ2-2	.	.	CASSPGLGGEKVSTGELFF	TGCGCCAGCAGCCCCGGGTTGGGGGGAGAAAAAGTCAGCACCGGGGAGCTGTTTTTT
TRBV9	TRBJ2-1	.	once	CASSPQRANSYNEQFF	TGTGCCAGCAGCCCCCAGCGGGCGAACTCCTACAATGAGCAGTTCTTC
TRBV19	TRBJ2-1	TRBD2	.	CASSSGGSVHEQFF	TGTGCCAGCTCTAGCGGGGGGAGCGTCCATGAGCAGTTCTTC
TRBV19	TRBJ1-1	.	.	CASSSGQNTEAFF	TGTGCCAGTAGCTCTGGACAGAACACTGAAGCTTTCTTT
TRBV5-1	TRBJ2-7	TRBD2	.	CASSGTSGGYEQYF	TGCGCCAGCAGTGGGACTAGCGGGGGGTACGAGCAGTACTTC
TRBV5-6	TRBJ2-3	TRBD2	.	CASSLAIAGGDTQYF	TGTGCCAGCAGCCTGGCGATAGCGGGGGGAGATACGCAGTATTTT
TRBV28	TRBJ1-3	.	.	CASSPGRGSGNTIYF	TGTGCCAGCAGTCCGGGACGGGGGTCTGGAAACACCATATATTTT
TRBV7-9	TRBJ1-1	.	.	CASSFYRENTEAFF	TGTGCCAGCAGCTTTTACAGGGAGAACACTGAAGCTTTCTTT
TRBV15	TRBJ1-4	.	.	CATSRDVGGNEKLFF	TGTGCCACCAGCAGAGATGTGGGGGGGAATGAAAAACTGTTTTTT
TRBV4-1	TRBJ2-3	.	.	CASSQDGIAAVDTQYF	TGCGCCAGCAGCCAAGACGGGATAGCGGCTGTAGATACGCAGTATTTT
TRBV6-6	TRBJ2-7	.	.	CASSYDYGDEQYF	TGTGCCAGCAGTTATGATTACGGGGACGAGCAGTACTTC
TRBV29-1	TRBJ1-2	.	.	CSVVGGSNYGYTF	TGCAGCGTTGTTGGCGGGAGCAACTATGGCTACACCTTC
TRBV7-6	TRBJ2-7	.	.	CASTLRGPAYEQYF	TGTGCCAGCACCCTTAGGGGTCCTGCCTACGAGCAGTACTTC